Below are 9 T cell receptor beta chains sequenced from a single sample in a study of shared clonotypes between healthy human individuals. Here immunoSEQ multiplex PCR was the method, and the copy in TCRdb shows in-frame clones only, minus some. Here the sample spans fewer than 650,000 clones, about 82% being singletons. Sequencing was done on a sample of PBMCs. These TCRs come from a woman aged 40 to 50 in good health. Some clones in this sample may be carry-over from other donors' samples.

Comments on this clone: A clone one base away is much larger, so this may be a read error. The identical CDR3 is also encoded by other nucleotide sequences in the sample. This chain connects TRBV5-1 to TRBJ2-3; TRBD2 is a possible D gene (5 bases). Germline-derived CDR1 and CDR2 are SGHRS and YFSETQ. The V and J ends lost 3 bases and 2 bases respectively, with 13 bases between them. CDR3 length: 15 amino acids. The CDR3 bases are TGCGCCAGCAGCTCGCTGTCTAGCACCACAGATACGCAGTATTTT. Translated, it gives CASSSLSSTTDTQYF.

The rearrangement links TRBV9 to TRBJ2-3; possible D gene TRBD2, 6 bases. The CDR3 runs 15 residues. CDR1 and CDR2 from the germline V gene are SGDLS and YYNGEE. V shed 0 bases and J shed 2 bases, with 10 bases lying between them. CDR3 amino acids: CASSVGGVTTDTQYF. The CDR3 DNA is TGTGCCAGCAGCGTAGGGGGGGTGACCACAGATACGCAGTATTTT.

The chain employs TRBV28 and TRBJ1-2, with no clear D. The germline CDR1 and CDR2 sequences are MDHEN and SYDVKM. CDR3 length: 12 amino acids. The CDR3 is CVTQPENYGYTF. CDR3 nucleotide sequence: TGTGTCACACAGCCCGAAAACTATGGCTACACCTTC.

The chain joins TRBV2 to TRBJ2-3, with D possibly called TRBD1 or TRBD2 (6 bases each). The CDR3 is 15 amino acids. Germline CDR1 SNHLY, CDR2 FYNNEI. The germline V and J ends were trimmed by 1 base and 9 bases, with 17 bases remaining between them. CDR3 amino acids: CASSEGGGTKTTQYF. The CDR3 nucleotides are TGTGCCAGCAGTGAAGGAGGGGGGACAAAAACAACGCAGTATTTT.

This clone was counted only a few times. CDR3 nucleotides: TGTGCCGGGAGGGGGTATGGCTACACCTTC. Translation gives CAGRGYGYTF. This sequence joins TRBV11-2 and TRBJ1-2, with D possibly TRBD1 on 6 matching bases. V shed 11 bases and J shed 5 bases, with 9 bases lying between them. Germline V CDR1 and CDR2: SGHAT, FQNNGV. CDR3 length equals 10 residues.

This clone was detected only once. The genes are TRBV4-1 and TRBJ2-3; tentative D call: TRBD2 (6 bases). Per germline, CDR1 MGHRA and CDR2 YSYEKL. The CDR3 sequence is 17 residues long. Trimming removed 1 base from V and 4 bases from J, with 18 bases in between. The CDR3, as DNA: TGCGCCAGCAGCCAAGGGACTGGCCGACGCGGGGCAGATACGCAGTATTTT. Protein: CASSQGTGRRGADTQYF.

The chain employs TRBV30 and TRBJ2-3; D gene unclear. This CDR3 is built from 11 residues. The germline gives CDR1 GTSNPN, CDR2 SVGIG (reference sequence). The V end was cut by 4 bases, the J end by 4 bases, with 6 bases between. The chain's CDR3 is CAWTRADTQYF. As DNA, the CDR3 is TGTGCCTGGACTAGGGCAGATACGCAGTATTTT.

V is TRBV30 and J is TRBJ2-2; D remains unclear. The CDR3 runs 15 residues. The V gene's germline CDR1 is GTSNPN and CDR2 SVGIG (reference sequence). Trimming cost V 1 base and J 3 bases, with 12 bases left between them. CDR3 residues: CAWSGGRWDTGELFF. DNA for the CDR3: TGTGCCTGGAGTGGGGGTAGATGGGACACCGGGGAGCTGTTTTTT.

A word on this clone: In the same sample, other DNA sequences code for this CDR3. The gene calls are TRBV29-1 and TRBJ2-7, with D perhaps TRBD1 or TRBD2 (6 bases each). The CDR3 length is 14 residues. CDR1 is SQVTM, CDR2 ANQGSEA, per germline. Trimming pared 4 bases from V and 1 base from J, leaving 14 bases between. CDR3: CSVAGASGSYEQYF. The CDR3 nucleotides are TGCAGCGTTGCGGGGGCCAGCGGATCCTACGAGCAGTACTTC.